What follows is one T cell receptor beta chain and its context. What it recognizes is unknown. The repertoire was sequenced with immunoSEQ multiplex PCR; TCRdb's copy has only in-frame clones and lacks some. In the table there are about 4,800 clones, 75% to 85% of which are singletons. This sample stems from a study of immune cell composition in non-small cell lung cancer. Study-level findings and limits: Shared sequences between tumour-reactive and dominant in vivo clones were not proven.

Germline loops: CDR1 MNHNS, CDR2 SASEGT. V lost 4 bases, J lost 7 bases, and 10 bases lay in between. This CDR3 comprises 12 residues. The chain couples TRBV6-1 to TRBJ1-1; no clear D gene. Sequencing was performed on lung tumor tissue. The sequence was obtained from a human donor with non-small cell lung cancer. This CDR3 reads CASSVVDGEAFF. The DNA of the CDR3 is TGTGCCAGCAGTGTCGTCGACGGTGAAGCTTTCTTT.